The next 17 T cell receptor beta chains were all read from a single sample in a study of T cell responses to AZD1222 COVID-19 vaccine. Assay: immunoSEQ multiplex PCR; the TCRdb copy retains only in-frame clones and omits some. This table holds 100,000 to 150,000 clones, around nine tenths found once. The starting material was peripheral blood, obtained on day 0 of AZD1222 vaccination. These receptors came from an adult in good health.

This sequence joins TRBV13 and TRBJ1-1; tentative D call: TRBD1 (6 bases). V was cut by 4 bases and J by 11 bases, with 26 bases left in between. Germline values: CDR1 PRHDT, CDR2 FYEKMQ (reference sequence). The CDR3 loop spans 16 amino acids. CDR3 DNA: TGTGCCAGCAGCTCCTCCCACCAGGTAGGGGGAAGGAAGGCTTTCTTT. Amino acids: CASSSSHQVGGRKAFF.

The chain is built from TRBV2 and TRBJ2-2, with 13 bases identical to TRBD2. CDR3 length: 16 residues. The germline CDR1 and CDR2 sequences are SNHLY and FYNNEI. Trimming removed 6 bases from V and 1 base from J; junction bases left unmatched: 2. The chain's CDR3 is CASRRLAGGNTGELFF. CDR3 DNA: TGTGCCAGCAGGCGACTAGCGGGAGGGAACACCGGGGAGCTGTTTTTT.

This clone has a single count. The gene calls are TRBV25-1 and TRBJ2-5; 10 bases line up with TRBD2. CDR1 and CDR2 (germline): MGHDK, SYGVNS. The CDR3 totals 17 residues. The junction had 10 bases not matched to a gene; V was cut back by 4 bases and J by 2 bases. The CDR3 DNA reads TGTGCCAGCAGTGCGGCTAGCGGGAGAGGGGGGCAAGAGACCCAGTACTTC. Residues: CASSAASGRGGQETQYF.

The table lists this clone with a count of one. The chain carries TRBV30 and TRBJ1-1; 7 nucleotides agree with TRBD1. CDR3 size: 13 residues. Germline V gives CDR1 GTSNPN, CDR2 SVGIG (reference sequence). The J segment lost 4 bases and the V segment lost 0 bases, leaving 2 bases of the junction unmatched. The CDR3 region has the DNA TGTGCCTGGAGTGTACAGGGGCTCACTGAAGCTTTCTTT. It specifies CAWSVQGLTEAFF.

The CDR3 reads CASSADRASTDTQYF. The CDR3 region has the DNA TGTGCCAGCAGTGCGGACAGGGCTAGCACAGATACGCAGTATTTT. This sequence joins TRBV2 and TRBJ2-3; 8 bases line up with TRBD1. Germline assignment: CDR1 SNHLY and CDR2 FYNNEI. With 4 bases clipped from V and 0 bases from J, the junction kept 3 bases outside the gene matches. This CDR3 region has 15 residues.

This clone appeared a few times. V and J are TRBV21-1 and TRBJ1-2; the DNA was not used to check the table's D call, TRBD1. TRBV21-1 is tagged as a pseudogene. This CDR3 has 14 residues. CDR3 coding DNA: TGTGCCAGCAGCACGCGGACAGACGGATATGGCTACACCTTC. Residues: CASSTRTDGYGYTF.

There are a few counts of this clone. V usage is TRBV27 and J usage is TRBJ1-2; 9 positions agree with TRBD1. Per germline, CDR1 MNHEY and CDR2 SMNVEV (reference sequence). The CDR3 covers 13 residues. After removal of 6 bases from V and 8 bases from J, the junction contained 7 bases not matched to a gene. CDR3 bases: TGTGCCAGCAGCCAGGACAGGGGAGGAGGCTACACCTTC. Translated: CASSQDRGGGYTF.

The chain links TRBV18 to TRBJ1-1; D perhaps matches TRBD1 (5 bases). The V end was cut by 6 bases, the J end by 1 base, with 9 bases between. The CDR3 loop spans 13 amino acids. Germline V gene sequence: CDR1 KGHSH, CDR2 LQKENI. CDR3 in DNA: TGTGCCAGCTCGGGGACCCGGAACACTGAAGCTTTCTTT. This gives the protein CASSGTRNTEAFF.

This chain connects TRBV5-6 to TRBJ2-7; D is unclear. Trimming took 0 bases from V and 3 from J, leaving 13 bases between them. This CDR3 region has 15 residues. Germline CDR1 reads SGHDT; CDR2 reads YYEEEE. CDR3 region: CASSLDPASVYEQYF. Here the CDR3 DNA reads TGTGCCAGCAGCTTGGATCCAGCGTCCGTCTACGAGCAGTACTTC.

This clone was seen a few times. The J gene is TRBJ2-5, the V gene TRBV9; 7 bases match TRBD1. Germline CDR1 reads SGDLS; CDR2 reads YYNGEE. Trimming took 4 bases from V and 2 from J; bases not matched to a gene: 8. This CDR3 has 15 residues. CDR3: CASSSTGTVQETQYF. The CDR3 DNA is TGTGCCAGCAGCTCGACCGGGACAGTACAAGAGACCCAGTACTTC.

The CDR3 coding sequence is TGTGCCAGCAGTGCCTCACTAGCGGGAGTCTACGAGCAGTACTTC. This translates into CASSASLAGVYEQYF. The V gene is TRBV27, the J gene TRBJ2-7; 11 bases are shared with TRBD2. Germline values: CDR1 MNHEY, CDR2 SMNVEV (reference sequence). Trimming cost V 5 bases and J 3 bases; bases outside gene matches: 6. CDR3 length equals 15 residues.

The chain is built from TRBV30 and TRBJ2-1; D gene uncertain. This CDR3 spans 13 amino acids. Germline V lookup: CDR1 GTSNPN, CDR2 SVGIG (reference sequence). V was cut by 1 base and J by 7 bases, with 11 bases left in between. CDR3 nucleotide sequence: TGTGCCTGGAGTGCCCAACTCAAGAATGAGCAGTTCTTC. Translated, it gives CAWSAQLKNEQFF.

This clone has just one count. In DNA form, the CDR3 reads TGTGCCAGCAGTCCCGGACAGGGAAACTATGGCTACACCTTC. This translates into CASSPGQGNYGYTF. V and J are TRBV27 and TRBJ1-2; TRBD1 aligns across 8 bases. The germline V gene has CDR1 MNHEY and CDR2 SMNVEV (reference sequence). The junction had 4 bases not matched to a gene; V was cut back by 5 bases and J by 2 bases. CDR3 length equals 14 residues.

The CDR3 here is CASSLETNQLAKNIQYF. The CDR3 nucleotides read TGTGCCAGCAGCTTAGAGACCAACCAGCTAGCCAAAAACATTCAGTACTTC. The chain carries TRBV11-2 and TRBJ2-4; no reliable D call. V was clipped by 0 bases and J by 0 bases, with 12 bases between them. The CDR3 length is 17 residues. Germline V gene sequence: CDR1 SGHAT, CDR2 FQNNGV. The complete variable domain, with remaining parts taken from reference TRBV11-2 and TRBJ2-4, reads EAGVAQSPRYKIIEKRQSVAFWCNPISGHATLYWYQQILGQGPKLLIQFQNNGVVDDSQLPKDRFSAERLKGVDSTLKIQPAKLEDSAVYLCASSLETNQLAKNIQYFGAGTRLSVL.

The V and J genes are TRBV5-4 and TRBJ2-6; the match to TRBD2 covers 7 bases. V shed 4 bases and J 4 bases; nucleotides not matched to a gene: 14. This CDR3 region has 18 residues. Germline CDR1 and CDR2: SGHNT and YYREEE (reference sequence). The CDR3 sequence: CASSPAGGGPAGANVLTF. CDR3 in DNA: TGTGCCAGCAGCCCGGCTGGGGGAGGGCCGGCAGGGGCCAACGTCCTGACTTTC.

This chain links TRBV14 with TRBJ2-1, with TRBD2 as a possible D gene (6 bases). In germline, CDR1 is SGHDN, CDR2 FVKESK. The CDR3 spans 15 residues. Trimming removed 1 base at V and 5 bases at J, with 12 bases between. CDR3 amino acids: CASSQGRAGNNEQFF. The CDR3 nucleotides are TGTGCCAGCAGCCAAGGGAGGGCGGGAAACAATGAGCAGTTCTTC.

CDR3 DNA sequence: TGTGCCAGCAGTGAAGGACTACCTCATGAGCAGTTCTTC. It encodes CASSEGLPHEQFF. The gene calls are TRBV2 and TRBJ2-1; possible D gene TRBD2, 5 bases. The CDR3 has 13 amino acids. Trimming took 1 base from V and 8 from J, leaving 9 bases between them. Germline assignment: CDR1 SNHLY and CDR2 FYNNEI.